The next 5 T cell receptor beta chains were all read from a single sample in a study of preoperative IRX-2 immunotherapy in early breast cancer. Only in-frame clones appear in the TCRdb table, and some are missing; sequencing was by immunoSEQ multiplex PCR. The sample holds 30,000 to 45,000 clones, approximately 80% seen once. Specified treatment: preoperative locoregional IRX-2 cytokine immunotherapy. The input for sequencing was lymph node tissue, taken after IRX-2 immunotherapy. The receptors were gathered from a human donor with breast cancer.

This clone was observed a handful of times. The rearrangement links TRBV23-1 to TRBJ2-7; TRBD2 aligns across 11 bases. TRBV23-1 is an ORF, with its function uncertain. The CDR3 spans 15 residues. V lost 6 bases and J lost 7; bases outside the gene matches: 11. The CDR3 spells CASSQELAGGNEQYF. The CDR3 DNA is TGCGCCAGCAGCCAAGAGTTAGCGGGGGGGAATGAGCAGTACTTC.

The J gene is TRBJ1-6, the V gene TRBV19; D not certain. Germline V CDR1 and CDR2: LNHDA, SQIVND (reference sequence). The CDR3 loop spans 14 amino acids. Trimming took off 4 bases at V and 8 bases at J, with 12 bases between the two ends. The CDR3 reads CASSKDRLHSPLHF. The CDR3 bases are TGTGCCAGTAGTAAGGACCGCTTACATTCACCCCTCCACTTT.

The V and J genes are TRBV6-8 and TRBJ1-2; 11 bases are a match to TRBD1. CDR3 length: 13 amino acids. Germline loops: CDR1 MNHGY, CDR2 SAAAGT. Unmatched junction bases numbered 9, after V lost 10 bases and J lost 8 bases. The CDR3: CAIRPGQGVGYTF. The CDR3 DNA sequence: TGTGCCATCAGACCGGGACAGGGGGTCGGCTACACCTTC.

J is TRBJ1-2 and V is TRBV11-3; D not resolved. This CDR3 is built from 15 residues. Trimming took off 2 bases at V and 2 bases at J, with 12 bases between the two ends. Germline V gives CDR1 SGHNT, CDR2 YENEEA. The CDR3 spells CASSLTVDTNYGYTF. CDR3 nucleotide sequence: TGTGCCAGCAGCTTAACGGTCGACACAAACTATGGCTACACCTTC.

V and J are TRBV7-4 and TRBJ2-5; D remains ambiguous. With 3 bases removed from V and 3 bases from J, the gap between germline ends came to 8 bases. Germline V gene sequence: CDR1 SGHVT, CDR2 SQSDAQ. CDR3 length equals 13 residues. CDR3 in DNA: TGTGCCAGCAGCTTTGGTTCCAAAGAGACCCAGTACTTC. Its protein product is CASSFGSKETQYF.